These 27 T cell receptor beta chains share one sample of origin, sequenced in a study of CDR3 diversity in severe acne. TCRdb processed the PCR reads anew with MiXCR; each CDR3 protein has one entry. The table lists tens of thousands of distinct CDR3 sequences, around 54% of them singletons, with 11% in the top ten. Sequences were obtained from blood. The receptors were sampled from a male donor with severe acne vulgaris.

This sequence joins TRBV25-1 and TRBJ1-5; D is unclear. CDR3 length: 13 amino acids. The ends were cut back, 5 bases at V and 4 bases at J, with 9 bases in the middle. The germline gives CDR1 MGHDK, CDR2 SYGVNS. CDR3 DNA: TGTGCCAGCAGTTGGAGGAAAAATCAGCCCCAGCATTTT. Protein sequence: CASSWRKNQPQHF.

V and J are TRBV20-1 and TRBJ2-1, with TRBD2 matching over 8 bases. The CDR3 spans 17 residues. Per germline, CDR1 DFQATT and CDR2 SNEGSKA (reference sequence). V lost 1 base, J lost 0 bases, and 8 bases stayed unmatched. Here the CDR3 DNA reads TGCAGTGCTAGAGGGGGGTGGGCGGGGGGCTCCTACAATGAGCAGTTCTTC. This translates into CSARGGWAGGSYNEQFF.

V and J are TRBV25-1 and TRBJ1-5, with 7 bases identical to TRBD1. The CDR3 sequence is 15 residues long. The germline gives CDR1 MGHDK, CDR2 SYGVNS. With 5 bases clipped from V and 2 bases from J, the junction kept 6 bases outside the gene matches. The CDR3 spells CASSYYRGGNQPQHF. CDR3 DNA sequence: TGTGCCAGCAGTTACTACAGGGGTGGCAATCAGCCCCAGCATTTT.

As for this clonotype: The CDR3 does not end in the conserved phenylalanine or tryptophan, so this is likely a read error. J is TRBJ1-5 and V is TRBV20-1; tentative D call: TRBD1 (6 bases). Trimming left V 5 bases short and J 7 bases short, with 15 bases between. This CDR3 has 13 amino acids. Per germline, CDR1 DFQATT and CDR2 SNEGSKA (reference sequence). The CDR3 spells CSAGVLRGQPQHS. CDR3 in DNA: TGCAGTGCTGGCGTATTGAGGGGGCAGCCCCAGCATTCT.

This clonotype showed up many times. This chain links TRBV20-1 with TRBJ2-5, with TRBD1 matching over 8 bases. V shed 5 bases, J shed 5 bases, and the junction held 7 bases outside the gene matches. This CDR3 is built from 13 residues. Germline V gene lookup returns CDR1 DFQATT and CDR2 SNEGSKA (reference sequence). The CDR3: CSAVRDRWETQYF. Here the CDR3 DNA reads TGCAGTGCTGTCCGGGACAGGTGGGAGACCCAGTACTTC.

The V call is TRBV29-1, the J call TRBJ2-2; a weak D match, TRBD1 (6 bases). The V end lost 1 base, the J end lost 7 bases, and 13 bases lay between the germline ends. In germline, CDR1 is SQVTM, CDR2 ANQGSEA. The CDR3 runs to 14 residues. In DNA, the CDR3 is TGCAGCGTTGAAGGGTCTGGGACAATCGGGGAGCTGTTTTTT. This gives the protein CSVEGSGTIGELFF.

With respect to this clonotype: Since a much larger clone is just one base distant, this may be a read error. This chain connects TRBV20-1 to TRBJ2-4, with D possibly matching TRBD2 (6 bases). Germline V gene data show CDR1 as DFQATT and CDR2 as SNEGSKA (reference sequence). The CDR3 runs to 14 residues. For the CDR3, the DNA is TGCAGTGCTGCCGGGACTTCAGCCAGAAACATTCAGTACTTC. This sequence encodes CSAAGTSARNIQYF.

This clonotype was seen a few times. The chain recombines TRBV4-1 with TRBJ2-7, with D possibly matching TRBD2 (5 bases). Germline V lookup: CDR1 MGHRA, CDR2 YSYEKL. Trimming removed 3 bases at V and 3 bases at J, with 9 bases between. The CDR3 is made up of 13 amino acids. The CDR3 DNA reads as TGCGCCAGCAGCCACCCGGGATACTACGAGCAGTACTTC. Translated, it gives CASSHPGYYEQYF.

This clonotype was observed many times. This sequence joins TRBV18 and TRBJ2-7; 11 bases match TRBD2. The CDR3 sequence is 16 residues long. Germline V gene sequence: CDR1 KGHSH, CDR2 LQKENI. The V gene end was trimmed by 1 base and the J gene end by 6 bases; junction bases not matched to a gene: 8. The CDR3 region has the DNA TGTGCCAGCTCACCACGGCTAGCGGGAGGCCCCCTCGAGCAGTACTTC. As protein: CASSPRLAGGPLEQYF.

This clonotype was observed at least ten times. This chain connects TRBV20-1 to TRBJ2-1; D may be TRBD2 (6 bases). This CDR3 comprises 14 residues. The V end lost 3 bases, the J end lost 3 bases, and 12 bases lay between the germline ends. The germline V gene has CDR1 DFQATT and CDR2 SNEGSKA (reference sequence). Here the CDR3 reads CSASVGTRYNEQFF. CDR3 bases: TGCAGTGCTAGTGTCGGGACTCGCTACAATGAGCAGTTCTTC.

This clonotype was seen a few times. This chain uses TRBV5-8 with TRBJ1-2; possibly TRBD1 for D (6 bases). Germline V gene data show CDR1 as SGHTS and CDR2 as YDEGEE. V gave up 0 bases and J gave up 1 base, with 13 bases separating them. The CDR3 runs 16 residues. The CDR3 DNA follows: TGTGCCAGCAGCTTGGATTGGACAGAGGATAACTATGGCTACACCTTC. Residues: CASSLDWTEDNYGYTF.

The chain joins TRBV9 to TRBJ2-2; possible D gene TRBD1, 6 bases. CDR1 and CDR2 (germline): SGDLS, YYNGEE. This CDR3 comprises 15 residues. Trimming stripped 2 bases from V and 0 bases from J, with 8 bases between. Written as DNA, the CDR3 is TGTGCCAGCAGCGTTGGGGGCGCGAACACCGGGGAGCTGTTTTTT. Encoded protein: CASSVGGANTGELFF. The whole variable domain, filled in from reference TRBV9 and TRBJ2-2, reads DSGVTQTPKHLITATGQRVTLRCSPRSGDLSVYWYQQSLDQGLQFLIQYYNGEERAKGNILERFSAQQFPDLHSELNLSSLELGDSALYFCASSVGGANTGELFFGEGSRLTVL.

This clonotype is judged medium-sized. J is TRBJ2-1 and V is TRBV20-1; 10 positions match TRBD2. Germline V gene sequence: CDR1 DFQATT, CDR2 SNEGSKA (reference sequence). V dropped 4 bases and J dropped 7; count of bases not matched to a gene: 13. This CDR3 comprises 16 residues. CDR3: CSATTASGSPKNEQFF. In DNA form, the CDR3 reads TGCAGTGCTACAACCGCTAGCGGGAGTCCCAAGAATGAGCAGTTCTTC.

This clonotype has only a few counts. This chain links TRBV7-9 with TRBJ1-1; 9 bases line up with TRBD1. The CDR3 extends over 14 amino acids. With V trimmed by 11 bases and J by 0 bases, 7 bases remained unmatched. Per germline, CDR1 SEHNR and CDR2 FQNEAQ (reference sequence). The CDR3 protein is CAAGTGFMNTEAFF. The CDR3 region has the DNA TGTGCCGCCGGGACAGGGTTTATGAACACTGAAGCTTTCTTT.

For this clonotype: This is likely a read error, given that the CDR3 carries no conserved phenylalanine or tryptophan at its end. This chain joins TRBV12-3 or TRBV12-4 and TRBJ2-2, with unresolved D. Deletions cut 5 bases from V and 7 bases from J, with 11 bases between. The CDR3 extends over 13 amino acids. CDR3 sequence (DNA): TGTGCCAGCAGTCCAGGCGGCAGCGGGGAGCTGTTTCTT. Translation gives CASSPGGSGELFL.

This chain uses TRBV10-3 with TRBJ1-6; D might be TRBD1 (5 bases). Germline V gives CDR1 ENHRY, CDR2 SYGVKD. The V gene lost 3 bases and the J gene lost 6 bases, with 6 bases spanning the gap. The CDR3 runs to 13 residues. The CDR3 reads CAISDGGNSPLHF. CDR3 bases: TGTGCCATCAGTGACGGGGGTAATTCACCCCTCCACTTT.

This clonotype was seen many times. The chain has TRBV6-2 or TRBV6-3 and TRBJ2-1, with TRBD2 matching over 14 bases. Germline CDR1 is MNHEY and CDR2 is SVGEGT. The CDR3 is 15 amino acids. Germline trimming cut 6 bases from V and 7 bases from J; bases unmatched to any gene: 5. DNA for the CDR3: TGTGCCAGCAGCAGGGGACTAGCGGGAGAGAATGAGCAGTTCTTC. Amino acid sequence: CASSRGLAGENEQFF.

This clonotype is medium-sized (0.01 to 0.1%) in the sample. The junction differs from germline at one of its ends, possibly a read error. This chain links TRBV19 with TRBJ2-7; TRBD1 aligns across 9 bases. This CDR3 contains 15 residues. Germline V gene data show CDR1 as LNHDA and CDR2 as SQIVND (reference sequence). The CDR3 DNA follows: TGTGCCAGTAGAATAGGACAGGGGATTGCGGGCGAGCAGTACTTC. Its translation is CASRIGQGIAGEQYF.

This clonotype was seen just once. One end of the junction does not line up with germline, which may come from a read error. V is TRBV4-1 and J is TRBJ2-7; a weak D match, TRBD2 (7 bases). Germline loops: CDR1 MGHRA, CDR2 YSYEKL. CDR3 length: 15 residues. The DNA of the CDR3 is TGCGCCGGCAGCCAAGATCTCGGGGGGCCCTACGAGCAGTACTTC. This translates into CAGSQDLGGPYEQYF.

As for this clonotype: The CDR3 end shows no conserved phenylalanine or tryptophan, and so a read error is likely. Because the CDR3's place on the DNA is in doubt, the DNA is left out and the CDR3 is given as listed by TCRdb. V and J are TRBV11-3 and TRBJ2-1; the table gives TRBD2 as D, unverified against the DNA. Germline V CDR1 and CDR2: SGHNT, YENEEA. A total of 15 residues make up the CDR3, ends included. CDR3 residues: CASSLGGGSYNEPLC.

About this clonotype itself: It may be a read error: a sequence one base away is much more abundant. This rearrangement joins TRBV6-5 to TRBJ1-6; D might be TRBD1 (5 bases). This CDR3 contains 14 residues. Germline V gene sequence: CDR1 MNHEY, CDR2 SVGAGI. V lost 6 bases and J 8 bases, leaving 14 bases between the germline ends. This chain's CDR3 is CASRPKLGDSPLHF. The CDR3 coding sequence is TGTGCCAGCAGACCGAAGCTGGGGGATTCACCCCTCCACTTT.

On this clonotype itself: This may come from a read error, since a much larger clone is one base off. CDR3 amino acids: CSGAQGAGEQLF. Written as DNA, the CDR3 is TGCAGCGGAGCCCAGGGGGCGGGGGAGCAGCTCTTC. The chain has TRBV29-1 and TRBJ2-1; weak D call: TRBD1 (8 bases). There are 12 residues in the CDR3. From germline, CDR1 is SQVTM and CDR2 ANQGSEA.

This clonotype was counted once. The junction and the germline gene differ at one end; a read error may be behind it. The gene calls are TRBV24-1 and TRBJ1-6; D is unresolved. Per the germline V gene, CDR1 is KGHDR and CDR2 is SFDVKD. The CDR3 consists of 16 residues. This CDR3 is CATSDSQDLDSSLLHF. CDR3 bases: TGTGCCACCAGTGATTCCCAAGATCTCGATAGTTCACTCCTCCACTTT.

This chain links TRBV7-9 with TRBJ1-5; D remains unclear. Germline CDR1 and CDR2: SEHNR and FQNEAQ (reference sequence). Trimming left V 8 bases short and J 5 bases short, with 19 bases between. The CDR3 is 15 amino acids. CDR3: CASGPGAGGYQPQHF. The CDR3 DNA reads as TGTGCCAGCGGCCCAGGCGCAGGAGGCTATCAGCCCCAGCATTTT.

The chain is built from TRBV11-1 and TRBJ2-2; D gene uncertain. Germline CDR1 SGHAT, CDR2 FQDESV (reference sequence). The CDR3 loop spans 15 amino acids. V gave up 3 bases and J gave up 0 bases, with 8 bases separating them. CDR3 in amino acids: CASSFYYPNTGELFF. DNA for the CDR3: TGTGCCAGCAGCTTCTACTACCCGAACACCGGGGAGCTGTTTTTT.

This clonotype has at least ten counts. The chain is built from TRBV7-6 and TRBJ2-7, with a tentative D call TRBD2 (5 bases). Germline loops: CDR1 SGHVS, CDR2 FNYEAQ. The CDR3 has 13 residues. V shed 3 bases and J shed 7 bases, with 13 bases lying between them. DNA of the CDR3: TGTGCCAGCAGCTTGGGCAGATCGGGGGAGCAGTACTTC. Encoded protein: CASSLGRSGEQYF.

V is TRBV2 and J is TRBJ2-7; 10 bases line up with TRBD2. V lost 6 bases to trimming and J lost 6 bases; unmatched junction nucleotides: 8. There are 14 residues in the CDR3. CDR1 SNHLY and CDR2 FYNNEI come from the germline V gene. Here the CDR3 reads CASRRLAGDGEQYF. For the CDR3, the DNA is TGTGCCAGCAGGCGGCTAGCGGGAGATGGCGAGCAGTACTTC.